This TCR beta chain was identified during a study of siplizumab effects on memory and regulatory T cells. Study-wide results and caveats: The average Treg-derived proportion among mappable alloreactive CD4+ clones was 68.8% with siplizumab versus under 35% in controls. It seemed that naive T cells were more diverse than memory cells and were major contributors to the alloresponse.

Some 92,000 TCR templates were assayed per sample. Profiling relied on immunoSEQ multiplex PCR, and the TCRdb table lists in-frame clones only, not all of them. The data hold about 56,000 clones, with about 97% observed a single time. About this clone: What it binds is not known.

Trimming left V 0 bases short and J 3 bases short, with 6 bases between. Germline lookup yields CDR1 SGDLS and CDR2 YYNGEE. This CDR3 comprises 13 residues. Donor pairs, a few in total, had unstimulated naive, memory, effector memory and TEMRA subsets sequenced. This receptor was obtained from a human donor in good health. The rearrangement links TRBV9 to TRBJ1-2; D not resolved. Sequenced sample: naive CD8+ T cells sorted from blood. The CDR3: CASSVEQDYGYTF. CDR3 sequence (DNA): TGTGCCAGCAGCGTAGAGCAGGACTATGGCTACACCTTC. The full variable domain, its missing parts supplied by reference TRBV9 and TRBJ1-2, is DSGVTQTPKHLITATGQRVTLRCSPRSGDLSVYWYQQSLDQGLQFLIQYYNGEERAKGNILERFSAQQFPDLHSELNLSSLELGDSALYFCASSVEQDYGYTFGSGTRLTVV.